These 12 T cell receptor beta chains originate from one sample sequenced in a study of T cells expressing NK-cell markers. TCRdb derives one entry per CDR3 protein from the 5' RACE reads, leaving out DNA. Recorded for this sample: 350,000 to 450,000 distinct CDR3 sequences. Sequencing input: blood T cells: a sorted CD56 or NKG2C T cell subset, CD4+ or CD8+ T cells, or bulk PBMC T cells (not recorded which). These receptors were taken from a man aged 18-75 years in good health.

V is TRBV15 and J is TRBJ2-1; as DNA is missing, the TRBD2 call by TCRdb cannot be tested. This CDR3 is 21 amino acids long. Germline V gene lookup returns CDR1 LNHNV and CDR2 YYDKDF (reference sequence). This chain's CDR3 is CATSDTNWFYFTSGGHNEQFF.

The gene calls are TRBV3-1 and TRBJ2-1; absent DNA, TCRdb's TRBD2 call cannot be checked. The CDR3 has 17 amino acids. Germline-derived CDR1 and CDR2 are LGHDT and YNNKEL (reference sequence). This chain's CDR3 is CASSQDPGLAGKGEQFF.

This sequence joins TRBV9 and TRBJ2-5. The CDR3 consists of 15 residues. Germline CDR1 reads SGDLS; CDR2 reads YYNGEE. The CDR3 protein is CASSVGGHSQETQYF.

The V gene is TRBV7-2, the J gene TRBJ1-1. Germline CDR1 and CDR2: SGHTA and FQGNSA. The CDR3 loop spans 16 amino acids. The CDR3 loop reads CASSSHGGRANTEAFF.

This sequence joins TRBV19 and TRBJ1-5; as DNA is missing, the TRBD1 call by TCRdb cannot be tested. CDR1 and CDR2 from the germline V gene are LNHDA and SQIVND (reference sequence). The CDR3 length is 15 residues. The CDR3 is CASSITTGDWQPQHF. Drawing the rest from reference TRBV19 and TRBJ1-5, the complete variable domain is DGGITQSPKYLFRKEGQNVTLSCEQNLNHDAMYWYRQDPGQGLRLIYYSQIVNDFQKGDIAEGYSVSREKKESFPLTVTSAQKNPTAFYLCASSITTGDWQPQHFGDGTRLSIL.

The V call is TRBV5-1, the J call TRBJ2-3; TCRdb calls TRBD1, which cannot be checked without DNA. Germline assignment: CDR1 SGHRS and CDR2 YFSETQ. The CDR3 contains 18 residues. The CDR3 sequence is CASSISGTGGGSTDTQYF.

The rearrangement links TRBV4-1 to TRBJ2-7; there is no DNA to check the TCRdb D call of TRBD1. Germline lookup yields CDR1 MGHRA and CDR2 YSYEKL. The CDR3 has 15 amino acids. This CDR3 reads CASSPDRGNFYEQYF.

The rearrangement links TRBV3-1 to TRBJ2-1. The CDR3 is 15 amino acids. Germline CDR1 is LGHDT and CDR2 is YNNKEL (reference sequence). The CDR3 loop is CASSNDINTYNEQFF.

This CDR3 reads CASSQRDYEETQYF. V and J are TRBV3-1 and TRBJ2-5; no DNA is available, so the TRBD1 call from TCRdb remains unchecked. CDR1 LGHDT and CDR2 YNNKEL come from the germline V gene (reference sequence). The CDR3 spans 14 residues.

The genes are TRBV6-5 and TRBJ2-6. The CDR3 is made up of 17 amino acids. Germline V gene lookup returns CDR1 MNHEY and CDR2 SVGAGI. The chain's CDR3 is CASSYNSPLSGANVLTF.

V usage is TRBV12-5 and J usage is TRBJ1-2. Germline-derived CDR1 and CDR2 are LGHNT and FRNRAP. The CDR3 runs 13 residues. This CDR3 is CASGSNERDGYTF.

The chain's CDR3 is CASSEQGPGTDTQYF. The rearrangement uses TRBV2 and TRBJ2-3; TCRdb reports TRBD1, a call that lacks DNA to check it against. CDR1 and CDR2 (germline): SNHLY, FYNNEI. This CDR3 is built from 15 residues.